Shown below are 6 T cell receptor beta chains from a single sample sequenced in a study of identical twins' blood T cells. MiXCR, applied by TCRdb to the 5' RACE reads, yields one record per CDR3 protein. Among 350,000 to 400,000 distinct CDR3 sequences listed, about 28% were seen once. The sequenced sample consisted of PBMCs. The receptors were sampled from a woman aged 18-49 years in good health.

The V gene is TRBV5-1, the J gene TRBJ1-1, with unresolved D. This CDR3 comprises 14 residues. The V end was cut by 5 bases, the J end by 1 base, with 12 bases between. CDR1 is SGHRS and CDR2 is YFSETQ in the germline V gene. CDR3 sequence reads: CASRAGSGNTEAFF. For the CDR3, the DNA is TGCGCCAGCAGGGCGGGCTCTGGGAACACTGAAGCTTTCTTT.

The J gene is TRBJ2-7, the V gene TRBV6-2 or TRBV6-3, with 7 bases fitting TRBD1. The CDR3 consists of 14 residues. Germline lookup yields CDR1 MNHEY and CDR2 SVGEGT. V lost 7 bases, J lost 0 bases, and 6 bases stayed unmatched. The CDR3 is CASTRDSDSYEQYF. The CDR3 region has the DNA TGTGCCAGCACCCGGGACAGCGACTCCTACGAGCAGTACTTC.

This clonotype occurred many times. The rearrangement joins TRBV19 to TRBJ1-1, with D uncertain. With 6 bases removed from V and 1 base from J, the gap between germline ends came to 6 bases. Germline CDR1 is LNHDA and CDR2 is SQIVND (reference sequence). This CDR3 region has 12 residues. The CDR3 DNA reads TGTGCCAGTAGAGACACGAACACTGAAGCTTTCTTT. Encoded protein: CASRDTNTEAFF.

V gene TRBV6-1 combines with J gene TRBJ1-1, with D hard to call. Trimming took 7 bases from V and 4 from J, leaving 13 bases between them. The V gene's germline CDR1 is MNHNS and CDR2 SASEGT. This CDR3 is 13 amino acids long. The CDR3, as DNA: TGTGCCAGCACAAAGACCCTGGCCACTGAAGCTTTCTTT. Its protein is CASTKTLATEAFF.

This clonotype was observed a handful of times. This chain links TRBV20-1 with TRBJ2-3, with 9 bases fitting TRBD2. This CDR3 contains 14 residues. CDR1 is DFQATT and CDR2 is SNEGSKA in the germline V gene (reference sequence). V shed 2 bases, J shed 6 bases, and the junction held 6 bases outside the gene matches. DNA for the CDR3: TGCAGTGCTAGATTGGTGGCGGGAGGGGATACGCAGTATTTT. Its translation is CSARLVAGGDTQYF.

This clonotype showed up many times. An end of the junction differs from the germline gene, which may be a read error. The chain recombines TRBV20-1 with TRBJ1-2; D call uncertain. Germline V gives CDR1 DFQATT, CDR2 SNEGSKA (reference sequence). The CDR3 is 13 residues long. The CDR3 DNA sequence: TGCAGTGCGAGAGGAGGAGGTTTTGGGGGCTACACCTTC. It yields the protein CSARGGGFGGYTF.